This T cell receptor (beta chain) emerged from a study of CD8 T cells in Susac syndrome. Random hexamers served to reverse transcribe roughly 0.45 to 1 ug RNA. One entry per CDR3 protein, called by TCRdb with MiXCR from the immunoSEQ multiplex PCR reads. The sample lists around 71,000 distinct CDR3 sequences; 96% were seen once. Unmatched junction bases numbered 3, after V lost 5 bases and J lost 7 bases. This CDR3 contains 12 residues. In germline, CDR1 is SEHNR, CDR2 FQNEAQ (reference sequence). The receptor comes from a human donor with multiple sclerosis. Material for sequencing was CD4+ T cells from PBMCs. The chain is built from TRBV7-9 and TRBJ2-7, with 9 bases identical to TRBD1. This CDR3 reads CASSRQGVEQYF. The DNA of the CDR3 is TGTGCCAGCAGCCGACAGGGGGTAGAGCAGTACTTC.